This TCR beta chain derives from a study of blood T cell repertoires in COVID-19. Looking at the study overall: PBMCs, B-cell-depleted T cells, or T cells provided the cDNA or gDNA that made up the material.

Per the original data handling: Estimated nucleated cell counts came from reference gene primer amplification. TCRdb's table, derived via immunoSEQ multiplex PCR, lists solely in-frame clones and lacks some. The V and J calls and the clone size are those of that table, but D and trimming were determined from the DNA. The data hold some 350,000 clones, with approximately 89% observed a single time. Germline values: CDR1 LNHDA, CDR2 SQIVND (reference sequence). V trimming: 1 base; J trimming: 8 bases; junction bases outside the gene matches: 4. This CDR3 contains 14 residues. This clonotype originated in a woman under 30 who had recovered from COVID-19. The chain uses TRBV19 and TRBJ2-1; the match to TRBD2 covers 8 bases. Material for sequencing was peripheral blood. The CDR3 sequence: CASSIAGGGDEQFF. CDR3 DNA sequence: TGTGCCAGTAGTATAGCGGGAGGGGGGGATGAGCAGTTCTTC.